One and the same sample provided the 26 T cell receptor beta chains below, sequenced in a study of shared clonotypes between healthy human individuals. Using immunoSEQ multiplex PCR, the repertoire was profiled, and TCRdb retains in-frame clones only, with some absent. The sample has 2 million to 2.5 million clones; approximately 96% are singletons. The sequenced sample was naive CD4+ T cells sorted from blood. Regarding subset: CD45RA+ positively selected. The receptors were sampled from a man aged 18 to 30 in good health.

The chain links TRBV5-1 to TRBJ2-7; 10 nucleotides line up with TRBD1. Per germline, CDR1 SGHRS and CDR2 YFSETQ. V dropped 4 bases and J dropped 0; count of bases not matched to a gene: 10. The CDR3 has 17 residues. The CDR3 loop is CASSQKTGTGDSYEQYF. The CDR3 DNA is TGCGCCAGCAGCCAAAAGACCGGGACAGGGGACTCCTACGAGCAGTACTTC.

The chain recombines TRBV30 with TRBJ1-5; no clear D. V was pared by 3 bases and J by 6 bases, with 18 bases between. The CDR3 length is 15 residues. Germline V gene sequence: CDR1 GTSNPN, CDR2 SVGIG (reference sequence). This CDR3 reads CAWSRGGNFIQPQHF. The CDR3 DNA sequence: TGTGCCTGGAGCCGAGGCGGCAATTTCATTCAGCCCCAGCATTTT.

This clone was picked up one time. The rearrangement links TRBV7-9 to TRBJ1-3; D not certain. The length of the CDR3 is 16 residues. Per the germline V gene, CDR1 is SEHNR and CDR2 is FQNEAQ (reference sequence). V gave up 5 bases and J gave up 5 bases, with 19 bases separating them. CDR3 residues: CASSPKVAHHRNTIYF. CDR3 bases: TGTGCCAGCAGCCCTAAGGTGGCCCACCATCGAAACACCATATATTTT.

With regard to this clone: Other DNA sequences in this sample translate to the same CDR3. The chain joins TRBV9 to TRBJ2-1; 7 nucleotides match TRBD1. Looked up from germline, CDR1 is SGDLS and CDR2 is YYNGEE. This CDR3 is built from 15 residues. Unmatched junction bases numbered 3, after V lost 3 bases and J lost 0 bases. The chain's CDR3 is CASSETGSSYNEQFF. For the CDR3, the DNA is TGTGCCAGCAGCGAGACAGGGAGCTCCTACAATGAGCAGTTCTTC.

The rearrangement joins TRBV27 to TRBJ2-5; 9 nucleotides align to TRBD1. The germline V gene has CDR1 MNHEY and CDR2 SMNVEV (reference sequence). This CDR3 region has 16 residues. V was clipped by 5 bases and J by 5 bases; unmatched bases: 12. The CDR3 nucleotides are TGTGCCAGCAGTACGGGACAGGGACTTGTTCAGGAGACCCAGTACTTC. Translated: CASSTGQGLVQETQYF.

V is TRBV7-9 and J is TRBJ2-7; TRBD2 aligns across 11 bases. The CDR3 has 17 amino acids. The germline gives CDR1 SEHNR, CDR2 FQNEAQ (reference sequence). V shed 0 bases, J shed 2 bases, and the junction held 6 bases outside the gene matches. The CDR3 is CASSLALHSGGAYEQYF. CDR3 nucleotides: TGTGCCAGCAGCTTAGCGCTGCATAGCGGGGGGGCCTACGAGCAGTACTTC.

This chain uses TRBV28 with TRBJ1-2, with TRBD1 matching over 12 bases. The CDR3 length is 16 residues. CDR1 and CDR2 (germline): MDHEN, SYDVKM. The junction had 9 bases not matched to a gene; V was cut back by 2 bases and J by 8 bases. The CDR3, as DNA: TGTGCCAGCAGTTTAGTCCCGGGACAGGGGGCGCGAGGCTACACCTTC. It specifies CASSLVPGQGARGYTF.

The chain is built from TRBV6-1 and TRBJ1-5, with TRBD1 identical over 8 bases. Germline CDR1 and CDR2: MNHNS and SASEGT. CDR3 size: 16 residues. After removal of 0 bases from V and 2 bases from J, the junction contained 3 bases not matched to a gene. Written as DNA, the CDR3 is TGTGCCAGCAGTGAAGCGTTGGACAGGGGCAATCAGCCCCAGCATTTT. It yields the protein CASSEALDRGNQPQHF.

CDR3 region: CASSLERPVTTDTQYF. The CDR3 DNA reads TGTGCCAGCAGCTTAGAAAGGCCCGTTACCACAGATACGCAGTATTTT. The chain couples TRBV7-2 to TRBJ2-3, with D hard to call. Germline assignment: CDR1 SGHTA and CDR2 FQGNSA. This CDR3 is 16 amino acids long. V dropped 1 base and J dropped 2 bases, with 13 bases sitting between them.

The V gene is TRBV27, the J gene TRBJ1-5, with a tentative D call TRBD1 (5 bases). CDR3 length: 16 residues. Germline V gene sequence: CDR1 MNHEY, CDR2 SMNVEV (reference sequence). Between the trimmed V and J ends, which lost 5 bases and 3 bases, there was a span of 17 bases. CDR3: CASSKRTDIFNQPQHF. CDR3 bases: TGTGCCAGCAGTAAACGAACGGACATTTTCAATCAGCCCCAGCATTTT.

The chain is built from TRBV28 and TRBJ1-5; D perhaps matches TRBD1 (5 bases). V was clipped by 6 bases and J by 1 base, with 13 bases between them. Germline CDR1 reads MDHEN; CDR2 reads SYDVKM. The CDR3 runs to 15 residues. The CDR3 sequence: CASRVFRDSNQPQHF. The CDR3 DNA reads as TGTGCCAGCAGAGTCTTCCGGGACAGCAATCAGCCCCAGCATTTT.

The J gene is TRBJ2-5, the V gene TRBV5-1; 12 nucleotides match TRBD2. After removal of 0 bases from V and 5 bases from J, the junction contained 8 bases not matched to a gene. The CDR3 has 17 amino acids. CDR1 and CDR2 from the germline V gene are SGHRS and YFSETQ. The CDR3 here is CASSLEGTSGSGETQYF. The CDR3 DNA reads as TGCGCCAGCAGCTTGGAAGGGACTAGCGGGTCGGGTGAGACCCAGTACTTC.

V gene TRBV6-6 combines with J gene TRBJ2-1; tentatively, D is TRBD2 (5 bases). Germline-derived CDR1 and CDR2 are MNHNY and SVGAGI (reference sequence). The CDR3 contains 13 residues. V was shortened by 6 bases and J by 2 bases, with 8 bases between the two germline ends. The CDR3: CASRWTAYNEQFF. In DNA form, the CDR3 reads TGTGCCAGCAGGTGGACTGCCTACAATGAGCAGTTCTTC.

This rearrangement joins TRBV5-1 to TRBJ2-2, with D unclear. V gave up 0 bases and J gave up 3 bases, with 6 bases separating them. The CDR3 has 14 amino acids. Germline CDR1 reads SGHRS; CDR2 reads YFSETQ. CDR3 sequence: CASSLGEDTGELFF. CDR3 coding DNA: TGCGCCAGCAGCTTGGGGGAAGACACCGGGGAGCTGTTTTTT.

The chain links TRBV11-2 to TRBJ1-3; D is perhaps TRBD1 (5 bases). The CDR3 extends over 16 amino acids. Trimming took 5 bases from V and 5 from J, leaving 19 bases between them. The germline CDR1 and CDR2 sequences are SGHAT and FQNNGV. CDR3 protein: CASSPEGQWLRNTIYF. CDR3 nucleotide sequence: TGTGCCAGCAGCCCAGAGGGGCAGTGGCTTAGAAACACCATATATTTT.

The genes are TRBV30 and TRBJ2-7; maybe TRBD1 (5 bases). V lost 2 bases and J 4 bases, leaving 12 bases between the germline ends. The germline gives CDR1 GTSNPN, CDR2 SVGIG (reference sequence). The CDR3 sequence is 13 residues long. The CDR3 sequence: CAWSFSRAYEQYF. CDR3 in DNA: TGTGCCTGGAGTTTCTCCAGGGCTTACGAGCAGTACTTC. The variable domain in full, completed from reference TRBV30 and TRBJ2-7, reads SQTIHQWPATLVQPVGSPLSLECTVEGTSNPNLYWYRQAAGRGLQLLFYSVGIGQISSEVPQNLSASRPQDRQFILSSKKLLLSDSGFYLCAWSFSRAYEQYFGPGTRLTVT.

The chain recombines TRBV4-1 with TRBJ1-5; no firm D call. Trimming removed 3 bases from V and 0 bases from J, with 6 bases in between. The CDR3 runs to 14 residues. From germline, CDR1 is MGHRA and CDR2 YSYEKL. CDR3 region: CASSQMYSNQPQHF. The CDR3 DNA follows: TGCGCCAGCAGCCAGATGTATAGCAATCAGCCCCAGCATTTT.

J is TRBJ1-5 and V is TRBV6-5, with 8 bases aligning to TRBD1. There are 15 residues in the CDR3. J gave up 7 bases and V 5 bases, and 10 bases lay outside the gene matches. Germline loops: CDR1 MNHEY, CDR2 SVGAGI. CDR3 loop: CASSRETGAGQPQHF. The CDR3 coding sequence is TGTGCCAGCAGTCGGGAGACAGGGGCCGGGCAGCCCCAGCATTTT.

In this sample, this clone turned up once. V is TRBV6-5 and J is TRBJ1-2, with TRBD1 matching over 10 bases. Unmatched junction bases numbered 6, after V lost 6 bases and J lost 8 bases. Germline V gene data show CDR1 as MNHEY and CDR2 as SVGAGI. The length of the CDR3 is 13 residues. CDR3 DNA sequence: TGTGCCAGCAGCCGCGGACAGGGGGTAGGCTACACCTTC. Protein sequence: CASSRGQGVGYTF.

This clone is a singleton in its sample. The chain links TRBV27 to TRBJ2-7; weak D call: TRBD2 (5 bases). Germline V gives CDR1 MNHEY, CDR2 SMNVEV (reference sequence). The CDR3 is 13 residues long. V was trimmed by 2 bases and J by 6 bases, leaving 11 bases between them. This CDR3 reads CASSLTEGSEQYF. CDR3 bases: TGTGCCAGCAGTTTAACCGAGGGCAGCGAGCAGTACTTC.

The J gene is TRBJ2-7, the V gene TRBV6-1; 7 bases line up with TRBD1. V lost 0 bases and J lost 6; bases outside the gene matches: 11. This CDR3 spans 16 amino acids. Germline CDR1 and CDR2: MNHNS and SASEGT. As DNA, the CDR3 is TGTGCCAGCAGTGAAGCAATTTACAGGGGTGTGGGCGAGCAGTACTTC. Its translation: CASSEAIYRGVGEQYF.

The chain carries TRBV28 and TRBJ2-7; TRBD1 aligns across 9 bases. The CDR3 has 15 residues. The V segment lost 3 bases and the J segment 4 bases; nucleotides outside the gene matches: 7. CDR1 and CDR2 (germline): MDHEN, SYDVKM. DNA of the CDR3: TGTGCCAGCAGTTTTGGTGGACAGGGGACATACGAGCAGTACTTC. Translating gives CASSFGGQGTYEQYF.

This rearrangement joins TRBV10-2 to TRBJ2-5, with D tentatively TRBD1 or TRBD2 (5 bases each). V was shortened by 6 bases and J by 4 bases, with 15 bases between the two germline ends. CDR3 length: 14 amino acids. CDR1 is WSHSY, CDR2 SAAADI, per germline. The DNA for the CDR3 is TGCGCCAGCAGCGGGGCCCTCGGTCGAGAGACCCAGTACTTC. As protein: CASSGALGRETQYF.

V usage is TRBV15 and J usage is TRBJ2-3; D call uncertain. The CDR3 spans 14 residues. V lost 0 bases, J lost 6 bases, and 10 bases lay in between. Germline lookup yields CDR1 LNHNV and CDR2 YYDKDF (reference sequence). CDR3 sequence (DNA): TGTGCCACCAGCAGAGATAGGGCGCGGGATACGCAGTATTTT. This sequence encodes CATSRDRARDTQYF.

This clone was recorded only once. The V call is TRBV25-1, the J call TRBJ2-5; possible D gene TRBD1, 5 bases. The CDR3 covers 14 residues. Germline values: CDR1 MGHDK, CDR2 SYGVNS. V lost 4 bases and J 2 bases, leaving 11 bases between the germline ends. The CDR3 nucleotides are TGTGCCAGCAGTGGACCTGGGGCTCAAGAGACCCAGTACTTC. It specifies CASSGPGAQETQYF.

Written as DNA, the CDR3 is TGTGCCAGCAGTGATGCTTTCGCCTTAGGAGGCTACACCTTC. Translating it yields CASSDAFALGGYTF. The V gene is TRBV6-1, the J gene TRBJ1-2; no firm D call. V was clipped by 3 bases and J by 8 bases, with 16 bases between them. There are 14 residues in the CDR3. The germline gives CDR1 MNHNS, CDR2 SASEGT.